These 27 T cell receptor beta chains came from one sample sequenced in a study of blood T cell repertoires in COVID-19. TCRdb's copy holds only in-frame clones and misses some; the assay was immunoSEQ multiplex PCR. The sample has over 250,000 clones; around 86% are singletons. Sequencing input: peripheral blood. The receptors here all came from a human donor in a cohort sampled during active COVID-19.

This clone was observed a single time. This chain links TRBV10-2 with TRBJ1-6; tentatively, D is TRBD1 (5 bases). Per germline, CDR1 WSHSY and CDR2 SAAADI. The germline V and J ends were trimmed by 0 bases and 7 bases, with 10 bases remaining between them. This CDR3 is 15 amino acids long. CDR3 DNA: TGCGCCAGCAGTGAGTCGTGGGGGGGGAATTCACCCCTCCACTTT. This codes for CASSESWGGNSPLHF.

This chain links TRBV28 with TRBJ1-1; D gene uncertain. The germline V gene encodes CDR1 MDHEN and CDR2 SYDVKM. The CDR3 has 11 residues. The germline V and J ends were trimmed by 7 bases and 4 bases, with 7 bases remaining between them. The CDR3 DNA reads TGTGCCAGCATTGGCGGCACTGAAGCTTTCTTT. As protein: CASIGGTEAFF.

The chain carries TRBV24-1 and TRBJ2-5, with D possibly matching TRBD1 (5 bases). The CDR3 consists of 14 residues. CDR1 and CDR2 (germline): KGHDR, SFDVKD. V dropped 7 bases and J dropped 5 bases, with 16 bases sitting between them. CDR3 protein: CATSSGRATETQYF. Here the CDR3 DNA reads TGTGCCACCAGCTCGGGCAGGGCAACGGAGACCCAGTACTTC.

The rearrangement links TRBV5-1 to TRBJ2-5; D possibly corresponds to TRBD1 (5 bases). Per the germline V gene, CDR1 is SGHRS and CDR2 is YFSETQ. This CDR3 is 13 amino acids long. V lost 4 bases and J 5 bases, leaving 12 bases between the germline ends. The CDR3 loop reads CASSPRVYETQYF. CDR3 bases: TGCGCCAGCAGCCCCAGGGTATATGAGACCCAGTACTTC.

This rearrangement joins TRBV7-9 to TRBJ2-5, with TRBD2 matching 11 bases. Germline values: CDR1 SEHNR, CDR2 FQNEAQ (reference sequence). The CDR3 loop spans 13 amino acids. J was trimmed by 6 bases and V by 5 bases; bases with no gene match: 2. The CDR3 loop reads CASSTSGGQTQYF. CDR3 bases: TGTGCCAGCAGCACTAGCGGGGGCCAGACCCAGTACTTC.

The rearrangement links TRBV6-5 to TRBJ2-1, with TRBD2 as a possible D gene (6 bases). Trimming removed 6 bases from V and 8 bases from J, with 17 bases in between. Germline V gene lookup returns CDR1 MNHEY and CDR2 SVGAGI. There are 14 residues in the CDR3. The CDR3 bases are TGTGCCAGCAGCCTGACTAGGTCTCTGGATGAGCAGTTCTTC. Translating gives CASSLTRSLDEQFF.

This chain connects TRBV6-5 to TRBJ1-1; 7 bases map to TRBD1. The CDR3 has 14 residues. Germline V lookup: CDR1 MNHEY, CDR2 SVGAGI. With V trimmed by 6 bases and J by 7 bases, 11 bases remained unmatched. CDR3 DNA: TGTGCCAGCAGCCCCACAGGGGCTAAGGGTGAAGCTTTCTTT. Its translation: CASSPTGAKGEAFF.

V usage is TRBV9 and J usage is TRBJ2-1, with 10 bases matching TRBD1. The CDR3 has 16 amino acids. The germline V gene encodes CDR1 SGDLS and CDR2 YYNGEE. V lost 3 bases, J lost 2 bases, and 5 bases stayed unmatched. The CDR3 reads CASSGHGQGAYNEQFF. The CDR3 region has the DNA TGTGCCAGCAGCGGACACGGACAGGGGGCCTACAATGAGCAGTTCTTC.

The chain joins TRBV30 to TRBJ2-7, with TRBD2 matching over 10 bases. The CDR3 loop spans 13 amino acids. With 2 bases clipped from V and 5 bases from J, the junction kept 3 bases outside the gene matches. The germline V gene has CDR1 GTSNPN and CDR2 SVGIG (reference sequence). This CDR3 reads CAWSWSGRDEQYF. The DNA of the CDR3 is TGTGCCTGGAGTTGGAGCGGGAGGGACGAGCAGTACTTC.

This clone appeared a single time. The chain links TRBV5-6 to TRBJ2-5; D perhaps matches TRBD1 (5 bases). This CDR3 has 15 amino acids. The germline gives CDR1 SGHDT, CDR2 YYEEEE. V lost 2 bases and J lost 1, with 12 bases in between. This chain's CDR3 is CASSFLTTVQETQYF. As DNA, the CDR3 is TGTGCCAGCAGCTTTCTTACGACAGTCCAAGAGACCCAGTACTTC.

The J gene is TRBJ1-5, the V gene TRBV19; D might be TRBD1 (5 bases). V shed 6 bases and J shed 2 bases, with 14 bases lying between them. CDR3 length: 15 residues. The V gene's germline CDR1 is LNHDA and CDR2 SQIVND (reference sequence). CDR3 in amino acids: CASRGGGFGNQPQHF. CDR3 in DNA: TGTGCCAGTAGGGGGGGAGGGTTTGGCAATCAGCCCCAGCATTTT.

The chain uses TRBV7-2 and TRBJ2-1, with 8 bases matching TRBD2. CDR1 is SGHTA and CDR2 is FQGNSA in the germline V gene. This CDR3 spans 16 amino acids. V lost 5 bases to trimming and J lost 2 bases; unmatched junction nucleotides: 8. Here the CDR3 DNA reads TGTGCCAGCAGCCCCCCGGGACTAGTGACCTACAATGAGCAGTTCTTC. The encoded protein is CASSPPGLVTYNEQFF.

V gene TRBV27 combines with J gene TRBJ2-1, with 8 bases aligning to TRBD2. Germline CDR1 and CDR2: MNHEY and SMNVEV (reference sequence). V dropped 10 bases and J dropped 2; count of bases not matched to a gene: 4. The length of the CDR3 is 13 residues. The CDR3 loop reads CATKGLAYNEQFF. CDR3 coding DNA: TGTGCCACCAAGGGACTAGCCTACAATGAGCAGTTCTTC.

Details on this clone: An end of the junction does not agree with germline; a read error may underlie this. This chain links TRBV18 with TRBJ2-7, with D tentatively TRBD2 (6 bases). Per the germline V gene, CDR1 is KGHSH and CDR2 is LQKENI. The CDR3 sequence is 10 residues long. The CDR3 here is CASSQGLGDF. CDR3 DNA: TGTGCCAGCTCACAGGGACTCGGGGACTTC.

The J gene is TRBJ2-4, the V gene TRBV6-2 or TRBV6-3, with D maybe TRBD2 (5 bases). Germline CDR1 reads MNHEY; CDR2 reads SVGEGT. This CDR3 spans 18 amino acids. Trimming removed 0 bases at V and 5 bases at J, with 20 bases between. The chain's CDR3 is CASSYSISVPQEENIQYF. For the CDR3, the DNA is TGTGCCAGCAGTTACTCGATTAGCGTCCCCCAGGAGGAAAACATTCAGTACTTC.

The V gene is TRBV21-1, the J gene TRBJ2-7; the tabulated D call, TRBD1, remains unverified against the DNA. TRBV21-1 is a pseudogene. The CDR3 is made up of 15 amino acids. CDR3 sequence (DNA): TGTGCCAGCAGCAAAGGGGGACAGAATTACTACGAGCAGTACTTC. As protein: CASSKGGQNYYEQYF.

The chain joins TRBV11-1 to TRBJ2-1, with 8 bases lining up with TRBD1. The junction had 10 bases not matched to a gene; V was cut back by 2 bases and J by 7 bases. Germline assignment: CDR1 SGHAT and CDR2 FQDESV (reference sequence). CDR3 length equals 16 residues. CDR3 nucleotides: TGTGCCAGCAGCTTATTTGATGGACAGGGCGGGAATGAGCAGTTCTTC. Translating gives CASSLFDGQGGNEQFF.

With respect to this clone: Other DNA sequences within the sample encode an identical CDR3. The rearrangement links TRBV18 to TRBJ2-5; D call uncertain. V shed 3 bases and J shed 5 bases, with 4 bases lying between them. Germline assignment: CDR1 KGHSH and CDR2 LQKENI. This CDR3 spans 11 amino acids. As DNA, the CDR3 is TGTGCCAGCTCACCCGAGGAGACCCAGTACTTC. Translating it yields CASSPEETQYF. Drawing the rest from reference TRBV18 and TRBJ2-5, the complete variable domain is NAGVMQNPRHLVRRRGQEARLRCSPMKGHSHVYWYRQLPEEGLKFMVYLQKENIIDESGMPKERFSAEFPKEGPSILRIQQVVRGDSAAYFCASSPEETQYFGPGTRLLVL.

J is TRBJ1-4 and V is TRBV27, with no clear D. The CDR3 covers 14 residues. The V end lost 6 bases, the J end lost 7 bases, and 15 bases lay between the germline ends. Per germline, CDR1 MNHEY and CDR2 SMNVEV (reference sequence). The CDR3 bases are TGTGCCAGCAGCCCAAGGTTGACGGGTGAAAAACTGTTTTTT. Its translation is CASSPRLTGEKLFF. Combining the CDR3 with reference TRBV27 and TRBJ1-4 gives the whole variable domain EAQVTQNPRYLITVTGKKLTVTCSQNMNHEYMSWYRQDPGLGLRQIYYSMNVEVTDKGDVPEGYKVSRKEKRNFPLILESPSPNQTSLYFCASSPRLTGEKLFFGSGTQLSVL.

Of note for this clone: Other DNA sequences of this sample code for an identical CDR3. V and J are TRBV7-9 and TRBJ1-1; D is ambiguous. V was cut by 5 bases and J by 8 bases, with 12 bases left in between. CDR3 length: 12 residues. CDR1 is SEHNR and CDR2 is FQNEAQ in the germline V gene (reference sequence). CDR3 loop: CASSLDSPEAFF. The CDR3 DNA is TGTGCCAGCAGCCTAGACTCTCCCGAAGCTTTCTTT. Combining the CDR3 with reference TRBV7-9 and TRBJ1-1 gives the whole variable domain DTGVSQNPRHKITKRGQNVTFRCDPISEHNRLYWYRQTLGQGPEFLTYFQNEAQLEKSRLLSDRFSAERPKGSFSTLEIQRTEQGDSAMYLCASSLDSPEAFFGQGTRLTVV.

The rearrangement joins TRBV6-5 to TRBJ1-5, with TRBD1 matching over 9 bases. The CDR3 is made up of 15 amino acids. The germline V gene encodes CDR1 MNHEY and CDR2 SVGAGI. V shed 5 bases and J 1 base; nucleotides not matched to a gene: 3. The CDR3 DNA reads TGTGCCAGCAGTACACAGGGGGCAAGCAATCAGCCCCAGCATTTT. Residues: CASSTQGASNQPQHF.

V usage is TRBV6-5 and J usage is TRBJ2-7, with D perhaps TRBD1 (6 bases). This CDR3 is built from 12 residues. Germline assignment: CDR1 MNHEY and CDR2 SVGAGI. V was shortened by 10 bases and J by 0 bases, with 10 bases between the two germline ends. CDR3 coding DNA: TGTGCCACCAGACAGGCCTCCTACGAGCAGTACTTC. Translation gives CATRQASYEQYF.

The chain has TRBV11-2 and TRBJ1-1; 7 bases fit TRBD1. CDR1 and CDR2 from the germline V gene are SGHAT and FQNNGV. This CDR3 comprises 14 residues. The ends lost 2 bases at V and 4 bases at J; junction bases unmatched: 4. This chain's CDR3 is CASSLTGTVTEAFF. CDR3 sequence (DNA): TGTGCCAGCAGCTTAACTGGGACAGTCACTGAAGCTTTCTTT. The variable domain in full, completed from reference TRBV11-2 and TRBJ1-1, reads EAGVAQSPRYKIIEKRQSVAFWCNPISGHATLYWYQQILGQGPKLLIQFQNNGVVDDSQLPKDRFSAERLKGVDSTLKIQPAKLEDSAVYLCASSLTGTVTEAFFGQGTRLTVV.

This chain links TRBV7-2 with TRBJ1-2; a weak D match, TRBD1 (6 bases). Trimming removed 5 bases from V and 6 bases from J, with 19 bases in between. This CDR3 is built from 15 residues. CDR1 and CDR2 (germline): SGHTA, FQGNSA. The CDR3 region has the DNA TGTGCCAGCAGCCTATGGCGGGCAGGGGTTGATGGCTACACCTTC. Translated: CASSLWRAGVDGYTF. The full variable domain, completed using reference TRBV7-2 and TRBJ1-2, is GAGVSQSPSNKVTEKGKDVELRCDPISGHTALYWYRQSLGQGLEFLIYFQGNSAPDKSGLPSDRFSAERTGGSVSTLTIQRTQQEDSAVYLCASSLWRAGVDGYTFGSGTRLTVV.

V and J are TRBV3-1 (or the pseudogene TRBV3-2) and TRBJ1-5, with D hard to call. There are 14 residues in the CDR3. Trimming pared 2 bases from V and 0 bases from J, leaving 5 bases between. The V gene's germline CDR1 is LGHDT and CDR2 YNNKEL (reference sequence). The CDR3 region has the DNA TGTGCCAGCAGCCAACAGATTAGCAATCAGCCCCAGCATTTT. It encodes CASSQQISNQPQHF.

The chain combines TRBV28 with TRBJ1-5; D unresolved. The CDR3 extends over 14 amino acids. The ends were cut back, 5 bases at V and 5 bases at J, with 13 bases in the middle. Germline CDR1 and CDR2: MDHEN and SYDVKM. The CDR3: CASSALTPYQPQHF. Here the CDR3 DNA reads TGTGCCAGCAGTGCCCTGACACCTTATCAGCCCCAGCATTTT.

The chain is built from TRBV28 and TRBJ2-7; 7 nucleotides align to TRBD2. Looked up from germline, CDR1 is MDHEN and CDR2 is SYDVKM. V gave up 7 bases and J gave up 13 bases; unmatched junction bases: 10. The CDR3 contains 11 residues. This CDR3 is CASTLTGTTYF. The DNA of the CDR3 is TGTGCCAGCACCTTAACCGGGACTACATACTTC.